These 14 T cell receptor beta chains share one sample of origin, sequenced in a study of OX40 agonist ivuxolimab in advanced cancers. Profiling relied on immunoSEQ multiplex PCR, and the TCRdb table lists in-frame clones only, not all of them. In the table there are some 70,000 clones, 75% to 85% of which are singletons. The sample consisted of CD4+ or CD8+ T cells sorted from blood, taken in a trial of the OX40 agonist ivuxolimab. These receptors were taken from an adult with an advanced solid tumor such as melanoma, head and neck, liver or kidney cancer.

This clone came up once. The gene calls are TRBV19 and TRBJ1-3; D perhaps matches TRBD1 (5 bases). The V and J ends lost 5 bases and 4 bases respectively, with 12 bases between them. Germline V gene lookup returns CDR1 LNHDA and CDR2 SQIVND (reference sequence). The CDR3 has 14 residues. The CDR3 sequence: CASSQGRGGNTIYF. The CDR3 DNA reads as TGTGCCAGTAGTCAGGGTCGAGGAGGAAACACCATATATTTT. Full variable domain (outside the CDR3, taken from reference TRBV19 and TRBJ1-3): DGGITQSPKYLFRKEGQNVTLSCEQNLNHDAMYWYRQDPGQGLRLIYYSQIVNDFQKGDIAEGYSVSREKKESFPLTVTSAQKNPTAFYLCASSQGRGGNTIYFGEGSWLTVV.

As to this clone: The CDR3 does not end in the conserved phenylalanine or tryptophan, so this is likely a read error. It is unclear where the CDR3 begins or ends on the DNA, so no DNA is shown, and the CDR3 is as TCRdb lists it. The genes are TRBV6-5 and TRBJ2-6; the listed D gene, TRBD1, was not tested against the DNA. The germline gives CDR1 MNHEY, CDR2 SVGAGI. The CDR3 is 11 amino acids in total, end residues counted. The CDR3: CASSYSDRKII.

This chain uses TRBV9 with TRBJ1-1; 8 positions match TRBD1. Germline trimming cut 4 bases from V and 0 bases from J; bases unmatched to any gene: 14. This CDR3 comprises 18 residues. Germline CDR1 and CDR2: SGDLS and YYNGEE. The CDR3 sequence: CASSLPQGTGNMNTEAFF. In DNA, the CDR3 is TGTGCCAGCAGCCTCCCCCAGGGGACAGGAAATATGAACACTGAAGCTTTCTTT.

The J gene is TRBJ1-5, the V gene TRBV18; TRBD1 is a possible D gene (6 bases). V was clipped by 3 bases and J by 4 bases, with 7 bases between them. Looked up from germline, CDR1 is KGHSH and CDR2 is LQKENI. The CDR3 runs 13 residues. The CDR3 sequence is CASSPDRNQPQHF. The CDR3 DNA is TGTGCCAGCTCACCGGACAGAAATCAGCCCCAGCATTTT.

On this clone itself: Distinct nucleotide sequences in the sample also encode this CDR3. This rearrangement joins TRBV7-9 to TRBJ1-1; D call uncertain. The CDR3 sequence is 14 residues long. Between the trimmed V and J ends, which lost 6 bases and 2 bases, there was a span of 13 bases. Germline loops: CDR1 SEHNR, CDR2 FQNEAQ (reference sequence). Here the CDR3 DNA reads TGTGCCAGCAGTACCCAACTGGGAAACACTGAAGCTTTCTTT. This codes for CASSTQLGNTEAFF.

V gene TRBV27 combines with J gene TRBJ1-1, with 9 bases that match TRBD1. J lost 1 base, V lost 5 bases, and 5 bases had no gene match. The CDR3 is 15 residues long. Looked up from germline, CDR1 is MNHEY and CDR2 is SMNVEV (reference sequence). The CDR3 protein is CASSPWDRENTEAFF. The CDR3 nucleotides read TGTGCCAGCAGTCCCTGGGACAGGGAGAACACTGAAGCTTTCTTT.

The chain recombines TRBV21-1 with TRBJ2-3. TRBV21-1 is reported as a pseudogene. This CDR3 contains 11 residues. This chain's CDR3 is CASLHEDTQYF. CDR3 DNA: TGTGCCAGCCTCCACGAAGATACGCAGTATTTT.

CDR3 coding DNA: TGCGCCAGCAGCTTCTCCCTAGGCGGGGGGAATGAGCAGTTCTTC. This gives the protein CASSFSLGGGNEQFF. The chain carries TRBV5-1 and TRBJ2-1, with TRBD2 matching over 8 bases. The germline V gene has CDR1 SGHRS and CDR2 YFSETQ. The V segment lost 2 bases and the J segment 7 bases; nucleotides outside the gene matches: 8. CDR3 size: 15 residues. Using reference TRBV5-1 and TRBJ2-1 for the parts outside the CDR3, the full variable domain is KAGVTQTPRYLIKTRGQQVTLSCSPISGHRSVSWYQQTPGQGLQFLFEYFSETQRNKGNFPGRFSGRQFSNSRSEMNVSTLELGDSALYLCASSFSLGGGNEQFFGPGTRLTVL.

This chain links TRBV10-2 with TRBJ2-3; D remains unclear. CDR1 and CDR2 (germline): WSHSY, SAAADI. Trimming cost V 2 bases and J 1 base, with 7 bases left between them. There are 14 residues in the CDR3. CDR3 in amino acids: CASSEQQGTDTQYF. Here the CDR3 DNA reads TGCGCCAGCAGTGAGCAACAAGGCACAGATACGCAGTATTTT.

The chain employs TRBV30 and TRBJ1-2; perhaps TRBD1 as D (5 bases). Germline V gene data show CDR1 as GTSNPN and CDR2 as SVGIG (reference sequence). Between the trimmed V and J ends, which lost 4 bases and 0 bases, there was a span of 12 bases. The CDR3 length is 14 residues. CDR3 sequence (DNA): TGTGCCTGGACCCGGGGGGGGGCTAACTATGGCTACACCTTC. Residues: CAWTRGGANYGYTF.

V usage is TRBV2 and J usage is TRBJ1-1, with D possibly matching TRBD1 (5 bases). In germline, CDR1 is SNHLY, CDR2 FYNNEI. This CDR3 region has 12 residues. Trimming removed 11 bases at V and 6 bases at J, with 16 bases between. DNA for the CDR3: TGTGCCTGCCGGGCCGCAGGGCCTGAAGCTTTCTTT. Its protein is CACRAAGPEAFF.

The DNA for the CDR3 is TGTGCCAGCAGGGCAGGGGCTGGGGCCAACGTCCTGACTTTC. It codes for CASRAGAGANVLTF. This chain connects TRBV7-2 to TRBJ2-6; a weak D match, TRBD1 (6 bases). The germline CDR1 and CDR2 sequences are SGHTA and FQGNSA. This CDR3 comprises 14 residues. V dropped 6 bases and J dropped 2 bases, with 8 bases sitting between them. Variable domain in full (rest from reference TRBV7-2 and TRBJ2-6): GAGVSQSPSNKVTEKGKDVELRCDPISGHTALYWYRQSLGQGLEFLIYFQGNSAPDKSGLPSDRFSAERTGGSVSTLTIQRTQQEDSAVYLCASRAGAGANVLTFGAGSRLTVL.

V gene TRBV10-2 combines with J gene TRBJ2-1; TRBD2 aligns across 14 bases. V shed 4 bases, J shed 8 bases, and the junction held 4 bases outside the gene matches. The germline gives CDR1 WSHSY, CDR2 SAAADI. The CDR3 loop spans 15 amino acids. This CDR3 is CASSATSGGAHEQFF. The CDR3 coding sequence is TGCGCCAGCAGTGCGACTAGCGGGGGGGCGCATGAGCAGTTCTTC.

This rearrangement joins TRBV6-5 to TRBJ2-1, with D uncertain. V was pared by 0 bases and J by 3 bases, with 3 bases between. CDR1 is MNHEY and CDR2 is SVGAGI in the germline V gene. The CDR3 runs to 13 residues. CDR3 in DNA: TGTGCCAGCAGTTACTCGGGCTACAATGAGCAGTTCTTC. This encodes CASSYSGYNEQFF.